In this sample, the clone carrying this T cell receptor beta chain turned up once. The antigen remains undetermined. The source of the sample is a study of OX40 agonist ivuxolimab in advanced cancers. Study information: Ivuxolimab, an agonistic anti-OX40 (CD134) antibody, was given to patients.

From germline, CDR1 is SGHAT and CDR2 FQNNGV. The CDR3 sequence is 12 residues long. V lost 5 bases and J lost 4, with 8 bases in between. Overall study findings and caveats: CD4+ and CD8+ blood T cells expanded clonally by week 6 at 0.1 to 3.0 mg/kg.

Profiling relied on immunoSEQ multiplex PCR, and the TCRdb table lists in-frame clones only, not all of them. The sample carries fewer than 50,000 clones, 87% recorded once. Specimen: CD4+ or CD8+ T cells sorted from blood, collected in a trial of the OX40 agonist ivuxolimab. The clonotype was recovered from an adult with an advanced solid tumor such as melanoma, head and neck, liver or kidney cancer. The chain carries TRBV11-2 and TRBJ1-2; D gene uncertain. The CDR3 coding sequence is TGTGCCAGCAGCGTCGTAGGCTATGGCTACACCTTC. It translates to CASSVVGYGYTF.